This TCR beta chain comes out of a study of human T cells and chemical hapten exposure. Study information: For sensitization, 2% DPC was applied to an approximately 2 cm by approximately 2 cm patch of upper inner arm skin. Among samples, TCR yields varied mainly because of small differences in pooled library volume. Points from the study as a whole: It was expanded TCRs that formed significantly more large CDR3 similarity clusters than controls did.

Per germline, CDR1 SGDLS and CDR2 YYNGEE. There are 15 residues in the CDR3. Trimming took 3 bases from V and 0 from J, leaving 11 bases between them. MiXCR, run by TCRdb on the RACE reads, gives a single entry per CDR3 protein. The table lists about 180,000 distinct CDR3 sequences, under 35% of them singletons. As for time point: pre-sensitization, week 0. Treatment described: therapeutic diphenylcyclopropenone sensitization with weekly scalp DPC. In this sample, this clonotype turned up a few times. What it recognizes is unknown. The starting material was whole blood, obtained in connection with sensitization to the hapten diphenylcyclopropenone (DPC). The V and J genes are TRBV9 and TRBJ2-3, with D tentatively TRBD2 (6 bases). The receptor was derived from a woman in her 30s with alopecia areata. Some clones in this sample may be carry-over from other donors' samples. The CDR3: CASSAGTPSTDTQYF. The CDR3 DNA sequence: TGTGCCAGCAGCGCCGGGACTCCTAGCACAGATACGCAGTATTTT. Combining the CDR3 with reference TRBV9 and TRBJ2-3 gives the whole variable domain DSGVTQTPKHLITATGQRVTLRCSPRSGDLSVYWYQQSLDQGLQFLIQYYNGEERAKGNILERFSAQQFPDLHSELNLSSLELGDSALYFCASSAGTPSTDTQYFGPGTRLTVL.